This TCR beta chain emerged from a study of cytomegalovirus exposure and HLA in healthy donors. This PCR relied on a set of 60 Vbeta primers and 13 Jbeta primers. This table comes from immunoSEQ multiplex PCR, and its TCRdb copy is limited to in-frame clones, with some not included. The table includes 150,000 to 200,000 clones, approximately 84% detected once. V shed 3 bases and J shed 3 bases, with 17 bases lying between them. The CDR3 contains 16 residues. The V gene's germline CDR1 is SGHVS and CDR2 FQNEAQ. Study conclusions and caveats: A prior analysis recorded that most TCR beta V segments were productive about 90% or about 30% of the time.

This clone appeared a single time. What it recognizes is unknown. The chain couples TRBV7-8 to TRBJ1-1, with D possibly matching TRBD1 (6 bases). The TCR originated in a boy between 2 and 15 years old in good health and CMV-seronegative. The sample comprised PBMCs. CDR3 residues: CASSLGRGLGDTEAFF. As DNA, the CDR3 is TGTGCCAGCAGCTTGGGAAGGGGGTTGGGAGACACTGAAGCTTTCTTT.